Detailed here is one TCR beta chain. Its antigen is unknown. The CDR3 contains 15 residues. Trimming cost V 0 bases and J 6 bases; bases outside gene matches: 9. In germline, CDR1 is DFQATT, CDR2 SNEGSKA (reference sequence). This record belongs to a study of blood T cells in healthy people across ages. Study-wide context: The template switching approach captured approximately one barcoded beta molecule for every two T cells.

PBMCs, at least 7 million per sample, were isolated. Study-level results: No conclusive comparison of naive versus antigen-experienced cells was possible with unsorted PBMCs.

Together with a sample-barcoded 5' primer, a J-beta primer mix was included in a second PCR lasting about 7 to 11 cycles. The study obtained at least 3 million CDR3-containing paired-end reads from every sample. TCRdb redid the calling of the 5' RACE reads with MiXCR, one entry per CDR3 protein. The sample has around 1,500,000 distinct CDR3 sequences; 42% are singletons. Sequencing input: blood. This receptor was taken from a woman under 30 in good health. The chain recombines TRBV20-1 with TRBJ1-1; TRBD1 agrees at 8 bases. As DNA, the CDR3 is TGCAGTGCTAGAGATCCTGGACAGGGTAGCGCTGAAGCTTTCTTT. Translating it yields CSARDPGQGSAEAFF.